This T cell receptor (beta chain) was identified during a study of blood T cell repertoires in COVID-19. The wider study: COVID-19 samples from acute and convalescent phases originated in the United States, Italy and Spain. T cells, B-cell-depleted T cells, or PBMCs provided the cDNA or gDNA that served as material.

In germline, CDR1 is LGHNT, CDR2 FRNRAP. This CDR3 is built from 15 residues. Trimming stripped 6 bases from V and 2 bases from J, with 14 bases between. In the authors' methods: Using reference gene primer amplification, nucleated cell counts were estimated. TCRdb's table, derived via immunoSEQ multiplex PCR, lists solely in-frame clones and lacks some. V and J calls and clone size are as listed in that table; D and trimming were resolved from the DNA. The data contain approximately 340,000 clones, roughly 90% of them singletons. Individuals in the exposed group had encountered a COVID-19 case within 2 weeks preceding study entry.

The genes are TRBV12-5 and TRBJ1-3; D unresolved. The clonotype comes from a woman in her thirties or forties who had been exposed to COVID-19. What was sequenced was PBMCs or T cells enriched from blood (not recorded which). The CDR3 nucleotides are TGTGCTAGTGGACCCCCAACACAACCTGGAAACACCATATATTTT. Translating gives CASGPPTQPGNTIYF.